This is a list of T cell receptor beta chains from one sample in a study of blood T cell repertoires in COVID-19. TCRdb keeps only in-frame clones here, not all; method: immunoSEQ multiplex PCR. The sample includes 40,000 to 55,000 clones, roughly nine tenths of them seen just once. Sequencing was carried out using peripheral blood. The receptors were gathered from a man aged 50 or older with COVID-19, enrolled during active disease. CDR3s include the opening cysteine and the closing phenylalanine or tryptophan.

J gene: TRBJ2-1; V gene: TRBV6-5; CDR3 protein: CASSYVGSLYNEQFF
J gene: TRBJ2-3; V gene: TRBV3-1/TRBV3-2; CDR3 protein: CASSPGTSGPTDTQYF
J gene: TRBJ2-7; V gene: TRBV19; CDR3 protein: CASSNLRTGGAYEQYF
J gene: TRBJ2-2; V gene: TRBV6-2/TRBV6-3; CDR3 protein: CASRPSGELTGELFF
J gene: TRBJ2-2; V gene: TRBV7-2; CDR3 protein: CASSPRGGANTGELFF
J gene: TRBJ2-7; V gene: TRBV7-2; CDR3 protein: CASSLEAGAFSSYEQYF
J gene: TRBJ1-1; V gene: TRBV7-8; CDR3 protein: CASSLVTGGYTEAFF
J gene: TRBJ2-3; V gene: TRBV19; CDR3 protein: CASSFAGGWGDTQYF
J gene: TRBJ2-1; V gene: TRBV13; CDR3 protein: CASSSRHGNEQFF
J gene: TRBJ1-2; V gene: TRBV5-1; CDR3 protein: CASRLQPQGAISYGYTF
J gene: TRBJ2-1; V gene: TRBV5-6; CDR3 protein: CASSWTSGNSYNEQFF
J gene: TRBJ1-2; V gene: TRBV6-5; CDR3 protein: CASRGGFSNYGYTF
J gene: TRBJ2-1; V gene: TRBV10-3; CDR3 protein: CAISDGGSSYNEQFF
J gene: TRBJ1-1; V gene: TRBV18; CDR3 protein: CASSPKRGDPRDTEAFF
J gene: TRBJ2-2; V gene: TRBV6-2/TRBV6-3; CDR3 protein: CASRPRTSGKGGELFF
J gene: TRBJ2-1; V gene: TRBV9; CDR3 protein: CASSVAGSGTYNEQFF
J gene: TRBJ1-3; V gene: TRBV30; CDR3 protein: CAWRDRGRNTIYF
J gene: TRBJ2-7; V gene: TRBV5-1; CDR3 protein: CASSTGQRSYEQYF
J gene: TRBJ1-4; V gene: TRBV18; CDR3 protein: CASSPLSGSNEKLFF
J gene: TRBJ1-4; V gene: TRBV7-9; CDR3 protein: CASSLDGHPIEKLFF
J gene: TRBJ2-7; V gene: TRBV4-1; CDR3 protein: CASSPGLAGENEQYF
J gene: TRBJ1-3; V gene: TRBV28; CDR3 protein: CASSLHRGPSGNTIYF
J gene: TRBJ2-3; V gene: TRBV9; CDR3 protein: CASSETGTSIDTQYF
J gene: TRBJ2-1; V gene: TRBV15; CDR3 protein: CATSRPSGSPPDEQFF
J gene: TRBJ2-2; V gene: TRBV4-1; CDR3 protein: CASSQASRNTGELFF
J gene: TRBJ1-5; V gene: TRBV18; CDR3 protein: CASSPREQFNQPQHF
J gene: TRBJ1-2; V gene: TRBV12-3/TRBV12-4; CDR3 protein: CASRPGSYGYTF
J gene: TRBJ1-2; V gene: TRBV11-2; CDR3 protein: CASSPGPNRGRGYGYTF
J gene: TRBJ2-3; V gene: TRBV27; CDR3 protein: CASSLAPPQLGLAGFTDTQYF